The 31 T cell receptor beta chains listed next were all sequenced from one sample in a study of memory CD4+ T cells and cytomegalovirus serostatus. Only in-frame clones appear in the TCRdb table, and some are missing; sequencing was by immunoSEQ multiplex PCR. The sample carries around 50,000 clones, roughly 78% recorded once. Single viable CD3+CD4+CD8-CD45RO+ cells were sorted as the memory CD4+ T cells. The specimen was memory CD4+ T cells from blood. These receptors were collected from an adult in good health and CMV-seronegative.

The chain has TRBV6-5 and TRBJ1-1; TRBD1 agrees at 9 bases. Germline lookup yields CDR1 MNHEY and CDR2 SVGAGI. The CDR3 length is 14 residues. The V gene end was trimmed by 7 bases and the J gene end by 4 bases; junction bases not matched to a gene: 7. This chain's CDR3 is CASIGTGWSTEAFF. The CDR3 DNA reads TGTGCCAGCATTGGGACAGGGTGGAGCACTGAAGCTTTCTTT.

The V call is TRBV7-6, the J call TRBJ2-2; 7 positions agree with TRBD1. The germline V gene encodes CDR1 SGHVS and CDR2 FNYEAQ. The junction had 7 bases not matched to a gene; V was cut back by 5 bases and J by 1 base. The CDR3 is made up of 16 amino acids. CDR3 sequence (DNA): TGTGCCAGCAGCCTCCTGACAGGGATGAACACCGGGGAGCTGTTTTTT. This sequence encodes CASSLLTGMNTGELFF.

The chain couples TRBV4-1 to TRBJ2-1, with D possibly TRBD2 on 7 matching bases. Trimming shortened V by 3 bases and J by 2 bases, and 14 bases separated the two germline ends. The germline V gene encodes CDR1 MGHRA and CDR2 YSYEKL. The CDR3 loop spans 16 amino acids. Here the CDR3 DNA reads TGCGCCAGCAGCCAGGCCTGGGGGGGCCCCTACAATGAGCAGTTCTTC. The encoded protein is CASSQAWGGPYNEQFF.

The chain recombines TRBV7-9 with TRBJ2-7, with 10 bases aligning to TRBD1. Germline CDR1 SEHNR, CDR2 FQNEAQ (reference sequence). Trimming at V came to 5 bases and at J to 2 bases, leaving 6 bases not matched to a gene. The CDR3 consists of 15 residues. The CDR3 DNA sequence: TGTGCCAGCAGCCCCCGACAGGGGGCAACCTACGAGCAGTACTTC. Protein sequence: CASSPRQGATYEQYF.

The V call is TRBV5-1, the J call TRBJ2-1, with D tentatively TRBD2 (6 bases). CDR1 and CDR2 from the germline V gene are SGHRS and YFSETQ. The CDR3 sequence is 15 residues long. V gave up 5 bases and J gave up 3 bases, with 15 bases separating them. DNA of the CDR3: TGCGCCAGCAGTGGGGATCCGGGGGTCTACAATGAGCAGTTCTTC. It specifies CASSGDPGVYNEQFF.

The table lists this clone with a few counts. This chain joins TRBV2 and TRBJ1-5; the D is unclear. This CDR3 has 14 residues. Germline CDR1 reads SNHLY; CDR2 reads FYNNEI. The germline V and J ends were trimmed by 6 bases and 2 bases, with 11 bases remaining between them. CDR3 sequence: CASRRSSRNQPQHF. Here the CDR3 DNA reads TGTGCCAGCAGGAGGAGCAGTCGCAATCAGCCCCAGCATTTT.

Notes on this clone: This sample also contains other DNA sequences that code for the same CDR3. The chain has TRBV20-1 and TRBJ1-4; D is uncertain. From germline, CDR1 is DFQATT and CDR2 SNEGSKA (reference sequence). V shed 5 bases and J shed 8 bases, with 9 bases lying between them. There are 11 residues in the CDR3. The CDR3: CSAPEIEKLFF. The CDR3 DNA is TGCAGTGCTCCCGAAATAGAAAAACTGTTTTTT.

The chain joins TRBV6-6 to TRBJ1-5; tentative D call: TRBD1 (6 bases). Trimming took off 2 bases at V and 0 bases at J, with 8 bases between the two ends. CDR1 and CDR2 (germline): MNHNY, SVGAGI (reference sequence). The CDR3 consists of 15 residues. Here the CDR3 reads CASSYVGGSNQPQHF. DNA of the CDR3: TGTGCCAGCAGTTACGTAGGGGGTAGCAATCAGCCCCAGCATTTT.

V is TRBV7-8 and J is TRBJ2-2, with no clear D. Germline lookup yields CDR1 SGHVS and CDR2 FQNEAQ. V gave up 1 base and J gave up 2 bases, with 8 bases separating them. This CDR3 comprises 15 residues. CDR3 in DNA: TGTGCCAGCAGCTTAGATCGGGTTAACACCGGGGAGCTGTTTTTT. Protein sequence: CASSLDRVNTGELFF.

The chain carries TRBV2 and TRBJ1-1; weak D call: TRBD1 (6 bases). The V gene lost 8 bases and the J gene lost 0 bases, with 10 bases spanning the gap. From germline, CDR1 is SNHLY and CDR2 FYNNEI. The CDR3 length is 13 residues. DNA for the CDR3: TGTGCCAGCGCGGACAGACTGAACACTGAAGCTTTCTTT. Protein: CASADRLNTEAFF. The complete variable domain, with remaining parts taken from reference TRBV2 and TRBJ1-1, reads EPEVTQTPSHQVTQMGQEVILRCVPISNHLYFYWYRQILGQKVEFLVSFYNNEISEKSEIFDDQFSVERPDGSNFTLKIRSTKLEDSAMYFCASADRLNTEAFFGQGTRLTVV.

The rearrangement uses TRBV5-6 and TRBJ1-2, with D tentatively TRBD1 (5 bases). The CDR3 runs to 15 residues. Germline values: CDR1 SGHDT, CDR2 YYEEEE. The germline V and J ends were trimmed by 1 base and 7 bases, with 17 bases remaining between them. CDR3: CASSLRISAGGGYTF. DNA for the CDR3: TGTGCCAGCAGCTTGAGAATTTCGGCTGGGGGTGGCTACACCTTC. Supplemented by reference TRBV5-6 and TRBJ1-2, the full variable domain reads DAGVTQSPTHLIKTRGQQVTLRCSPKSGHDTVSWYQQALGQGPQFIFQYYEEEERQRGNFPDRFSGHQFPNYSSELNVNALLLGDSALYLCASSLRISAGGGYTFGSGTRLTVV.

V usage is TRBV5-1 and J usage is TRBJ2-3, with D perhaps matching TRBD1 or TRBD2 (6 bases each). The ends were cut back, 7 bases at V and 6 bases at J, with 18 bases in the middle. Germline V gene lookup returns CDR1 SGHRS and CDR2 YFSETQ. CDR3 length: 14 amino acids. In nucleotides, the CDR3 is TGCGCCAGCGGTCTCGGGGGCCCCGAGGATACGCAGTATTTT. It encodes CASGLGGPEDTQYF.

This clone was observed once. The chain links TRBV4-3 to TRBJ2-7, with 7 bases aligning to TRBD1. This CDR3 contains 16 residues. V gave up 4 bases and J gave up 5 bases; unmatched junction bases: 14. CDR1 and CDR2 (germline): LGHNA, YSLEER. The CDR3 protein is CASSLQRQGKGDEQYF. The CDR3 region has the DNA TGCGCCAGCAGCCTTCAAAGACAGGGAAAGGGGGACGAGCAGTACTTC.

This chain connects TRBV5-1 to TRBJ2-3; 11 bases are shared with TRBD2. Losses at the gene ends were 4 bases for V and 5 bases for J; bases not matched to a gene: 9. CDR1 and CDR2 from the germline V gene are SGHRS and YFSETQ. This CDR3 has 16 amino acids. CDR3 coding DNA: TGCGCCAGCAGCCACACATTAGCGGGGGGGGGAGATACGCAGTATTTT. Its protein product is CASSHTLAGGGDTQYF.

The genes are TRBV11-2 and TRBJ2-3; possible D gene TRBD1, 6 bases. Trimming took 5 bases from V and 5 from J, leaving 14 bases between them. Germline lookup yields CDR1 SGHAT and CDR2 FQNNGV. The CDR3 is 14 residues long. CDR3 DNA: TGTGCCAGCAGCGTCGTGGGGGCCGGAGATACGCAGTATTTT. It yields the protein CASSVVGAGDTQYF.

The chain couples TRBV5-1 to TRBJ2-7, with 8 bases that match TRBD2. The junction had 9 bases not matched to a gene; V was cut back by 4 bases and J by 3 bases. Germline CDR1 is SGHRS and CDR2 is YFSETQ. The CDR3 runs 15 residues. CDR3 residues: CASSPGTSVVYEQYF. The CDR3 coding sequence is TGCGCCAGCAGCCCGGGGACTAGTGTAGTCTACGAGCAGTACTTC.

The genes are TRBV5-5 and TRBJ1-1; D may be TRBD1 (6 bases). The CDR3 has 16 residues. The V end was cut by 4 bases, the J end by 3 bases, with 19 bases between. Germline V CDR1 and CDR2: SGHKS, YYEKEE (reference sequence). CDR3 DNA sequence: TGTGCCAGCAGCCCAAGGGGGGGGCGGGAGGACACTGAAGCTTTCTTT. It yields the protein CASSPRGGREDTEAFF.

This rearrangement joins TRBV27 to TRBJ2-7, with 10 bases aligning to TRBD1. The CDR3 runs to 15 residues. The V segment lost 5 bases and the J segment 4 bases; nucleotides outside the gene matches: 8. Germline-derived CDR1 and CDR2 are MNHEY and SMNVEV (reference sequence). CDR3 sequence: CASSPLGTGVYEQYF. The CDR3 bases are TGTGCCAGCAGTCCTCTCGGGACAGGGGTTTACGAGCAGTACTTC.

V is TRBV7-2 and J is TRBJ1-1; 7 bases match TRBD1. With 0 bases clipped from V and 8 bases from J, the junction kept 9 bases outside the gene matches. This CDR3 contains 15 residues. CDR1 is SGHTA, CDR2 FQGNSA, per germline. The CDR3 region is CASSLAGTARPEAFF. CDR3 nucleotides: TGTGCCAGCAGCTTAGCAGGGACAGCACGCCCCGAAGCTTTCTTT.

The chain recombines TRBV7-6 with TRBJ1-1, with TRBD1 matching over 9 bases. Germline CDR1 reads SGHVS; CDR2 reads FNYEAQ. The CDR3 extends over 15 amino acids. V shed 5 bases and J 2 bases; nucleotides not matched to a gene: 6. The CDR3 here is CASSALTGGNTEAFF. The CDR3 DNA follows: TGTGCCAGCAGCGCCTTGACAGGGGGAAACACTGAAGCTTTCTTT.

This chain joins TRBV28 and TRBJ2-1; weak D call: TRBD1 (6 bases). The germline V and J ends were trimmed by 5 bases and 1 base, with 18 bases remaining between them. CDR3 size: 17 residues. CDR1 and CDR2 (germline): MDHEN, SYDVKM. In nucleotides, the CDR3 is TGTGCCAGCAGTATGGGGGCCCTCGGAAGTTCCTACAATGAGCAGTTCTTC. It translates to CASSMGALGSSYNEQFF.

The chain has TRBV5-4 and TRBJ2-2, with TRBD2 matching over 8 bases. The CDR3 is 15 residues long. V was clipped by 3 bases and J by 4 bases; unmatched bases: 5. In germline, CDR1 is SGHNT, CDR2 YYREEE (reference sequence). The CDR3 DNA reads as TGTGCCAGCAGCTCCTCCGGGACTAGCACCGGGGAGCTGTTTTTT. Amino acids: CASSSSGTSTGELFF.

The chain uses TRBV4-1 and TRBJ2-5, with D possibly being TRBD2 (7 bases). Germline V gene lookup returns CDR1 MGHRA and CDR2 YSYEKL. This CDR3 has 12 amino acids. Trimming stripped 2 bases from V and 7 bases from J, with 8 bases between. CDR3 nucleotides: TGCGCCAGCAGCCAAAGGGGGGGGACCCAGTACTTC. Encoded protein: CASSQRGGTQYF.

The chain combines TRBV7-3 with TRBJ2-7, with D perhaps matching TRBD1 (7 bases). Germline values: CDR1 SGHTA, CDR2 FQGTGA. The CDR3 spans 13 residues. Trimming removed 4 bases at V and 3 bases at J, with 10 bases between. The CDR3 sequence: CASSSQGGYEQYF. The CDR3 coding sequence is TGTGCCAGCAGCTCCCAGGGGGGCTACGAGCAGTACTTC.

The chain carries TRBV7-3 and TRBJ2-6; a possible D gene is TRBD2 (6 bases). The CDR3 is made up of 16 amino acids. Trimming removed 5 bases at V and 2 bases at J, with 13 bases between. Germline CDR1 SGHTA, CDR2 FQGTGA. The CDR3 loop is CASSLALGAGANVLTF. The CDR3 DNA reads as TGTGCCAGCAGCCTAGCGCTGGGGGCTGGGGCCAACGTCCTGACTTTC. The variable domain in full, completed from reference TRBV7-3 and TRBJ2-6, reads GAGVSQTPSNKVTEKGKYVELRCDPISGHTALYWYRQSLGQGPEFLIYFQGTGAADDSGLPNDRFFAVRPEGSVSTLKIQRTERGDSAVYLCASSLALGAGANVLTFGAGSRLTVL.

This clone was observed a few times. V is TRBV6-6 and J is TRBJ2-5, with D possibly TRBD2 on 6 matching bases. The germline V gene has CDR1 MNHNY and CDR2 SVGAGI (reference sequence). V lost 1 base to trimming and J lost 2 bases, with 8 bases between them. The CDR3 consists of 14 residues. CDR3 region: CASSYFLAQETQYF. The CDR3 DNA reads TGTGCCAGCAGTTACTTCCTAGCGCAAGAGACCCAGTACTTC.

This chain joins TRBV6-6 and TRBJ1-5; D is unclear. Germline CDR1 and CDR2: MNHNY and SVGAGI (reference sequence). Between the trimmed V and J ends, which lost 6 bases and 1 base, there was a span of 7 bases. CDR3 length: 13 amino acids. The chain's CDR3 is CASRRRSNQPQHF. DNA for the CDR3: TGTGCCAGCAGACGACGGAGCAATCAGCCCCAGCATTTT.

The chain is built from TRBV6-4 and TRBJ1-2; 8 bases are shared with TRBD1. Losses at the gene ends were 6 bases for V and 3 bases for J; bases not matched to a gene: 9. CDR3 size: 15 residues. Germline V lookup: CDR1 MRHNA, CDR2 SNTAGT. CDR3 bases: TGTGCCAGCAGCGCCCGGACAGGGAGCGACTATGGCTACACCTTC. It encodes CASSARTGSDYGYTF.

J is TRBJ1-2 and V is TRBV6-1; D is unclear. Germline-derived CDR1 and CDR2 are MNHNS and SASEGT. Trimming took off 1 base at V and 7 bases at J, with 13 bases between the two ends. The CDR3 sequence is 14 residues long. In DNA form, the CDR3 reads TGTGCCAGCAGTGAAGAGCGGCACAGCCCTGGCTACACCTTC. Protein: CASSEERHSPGYTF.

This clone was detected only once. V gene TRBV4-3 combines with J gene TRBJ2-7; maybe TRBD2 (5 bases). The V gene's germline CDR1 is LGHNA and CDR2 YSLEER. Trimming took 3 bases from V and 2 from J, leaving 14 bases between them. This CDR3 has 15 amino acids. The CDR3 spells CASSQGGLRAYEQYF. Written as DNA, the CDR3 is TGCGCCAGCAGCCAGGGCGGACTTCGGGCCTACGAGCAGTACTTC.

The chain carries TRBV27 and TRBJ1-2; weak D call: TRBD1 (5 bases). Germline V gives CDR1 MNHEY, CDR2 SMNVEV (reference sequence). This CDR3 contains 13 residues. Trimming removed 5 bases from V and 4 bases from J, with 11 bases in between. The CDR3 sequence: CASSTRTLYGYTF. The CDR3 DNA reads TGTGCCAGCAGTACACGGACACTCTATGGCTACACCTTC.